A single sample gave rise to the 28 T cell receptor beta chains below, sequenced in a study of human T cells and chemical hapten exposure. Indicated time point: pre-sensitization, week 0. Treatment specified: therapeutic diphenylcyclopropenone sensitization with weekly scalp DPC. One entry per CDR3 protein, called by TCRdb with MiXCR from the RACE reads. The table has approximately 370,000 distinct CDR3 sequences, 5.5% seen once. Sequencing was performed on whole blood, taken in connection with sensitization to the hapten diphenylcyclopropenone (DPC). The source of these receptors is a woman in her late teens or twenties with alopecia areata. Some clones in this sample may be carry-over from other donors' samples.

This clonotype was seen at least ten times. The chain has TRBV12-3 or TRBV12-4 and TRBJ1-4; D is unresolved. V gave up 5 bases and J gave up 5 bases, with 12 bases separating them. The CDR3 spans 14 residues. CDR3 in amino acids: CASSPRPRNEKLFF. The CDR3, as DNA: TGTGCCAGCAGTCCCCGACCCAGGAATGAAAAACTGTTTTTT.

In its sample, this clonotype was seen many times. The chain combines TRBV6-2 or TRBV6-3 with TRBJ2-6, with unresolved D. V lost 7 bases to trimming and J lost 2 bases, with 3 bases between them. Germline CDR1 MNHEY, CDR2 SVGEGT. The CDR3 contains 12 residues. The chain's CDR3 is CASTPGANVLTF. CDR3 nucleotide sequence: TGTGCCAGCACCCCTGGGGCCAACGTCCTGACTTTC.

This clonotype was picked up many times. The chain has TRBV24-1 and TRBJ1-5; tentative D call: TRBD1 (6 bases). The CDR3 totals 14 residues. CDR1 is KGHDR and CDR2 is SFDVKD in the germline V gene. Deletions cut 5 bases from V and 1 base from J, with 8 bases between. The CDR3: CATSGDMSNQPQHF. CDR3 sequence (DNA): TGTGCCACCAGTGGGGACATGAGCAATCAGCCCCAGCATTTT.

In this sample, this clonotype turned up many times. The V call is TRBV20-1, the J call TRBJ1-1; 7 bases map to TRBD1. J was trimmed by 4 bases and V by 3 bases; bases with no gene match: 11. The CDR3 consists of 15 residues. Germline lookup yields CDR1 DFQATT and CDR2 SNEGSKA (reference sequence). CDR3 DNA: TGCAGTGCTAGGGGGACGACAGGGAGTCGCACTGAAGCTTTCTTT. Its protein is CSARGTTGSRTEAFF.

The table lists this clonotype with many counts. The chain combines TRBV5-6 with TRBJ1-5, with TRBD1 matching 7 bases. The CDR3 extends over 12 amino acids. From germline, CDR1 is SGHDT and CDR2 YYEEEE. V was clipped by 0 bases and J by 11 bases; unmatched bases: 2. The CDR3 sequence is CASSLVQGAQHF. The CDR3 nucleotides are TGTGCCAGCAGCTTGGTCCAGGGGGCCCAGCATTTT.

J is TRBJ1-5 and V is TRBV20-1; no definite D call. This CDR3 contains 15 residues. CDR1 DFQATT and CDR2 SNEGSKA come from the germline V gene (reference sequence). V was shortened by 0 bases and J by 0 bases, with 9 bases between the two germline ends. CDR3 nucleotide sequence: TGCAGTGCTAGAGATGGTGATAATAGCAATCAGCCCCAGCATTTT. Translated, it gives CSARDGDNSNQPQHF.

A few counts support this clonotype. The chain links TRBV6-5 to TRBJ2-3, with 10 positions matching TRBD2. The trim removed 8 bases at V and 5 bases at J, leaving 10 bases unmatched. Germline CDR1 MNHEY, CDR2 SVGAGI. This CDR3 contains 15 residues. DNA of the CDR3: TGTGCCAGCCGGATACTAGCGGGGTTGGGAGATACGCAGTATTTT. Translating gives CASRILAGLGDTQYF.

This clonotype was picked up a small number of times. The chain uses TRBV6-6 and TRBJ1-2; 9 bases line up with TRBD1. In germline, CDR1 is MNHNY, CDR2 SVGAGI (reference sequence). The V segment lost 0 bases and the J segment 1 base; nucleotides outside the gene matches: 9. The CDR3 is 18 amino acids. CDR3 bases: TGTGCCAGCAGTTACTCGATCGGGACAGGGACTAATAACTATGGCTACACCTTC. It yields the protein CASSYSIGTGTNNYGYTF.

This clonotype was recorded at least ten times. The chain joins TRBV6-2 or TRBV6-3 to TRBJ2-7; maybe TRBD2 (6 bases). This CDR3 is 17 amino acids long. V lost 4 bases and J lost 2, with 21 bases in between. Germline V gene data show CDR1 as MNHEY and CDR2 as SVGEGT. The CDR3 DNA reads TGTGCCAGCAGTTTCCGCAGGGACCCAGGGAGGCCCTACGAGCAGTACTTC. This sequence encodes CASSFRRDPGRPYEQYF.

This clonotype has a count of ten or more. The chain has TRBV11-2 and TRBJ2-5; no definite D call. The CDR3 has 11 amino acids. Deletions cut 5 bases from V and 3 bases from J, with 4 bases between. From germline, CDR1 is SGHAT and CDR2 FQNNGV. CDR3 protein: CASSQKETQYF. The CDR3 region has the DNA TGTGCCAGCAGCCAAAAAGAGACCCAGTACTTC.

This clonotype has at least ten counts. The CDR3 region is CASSPAGGDLNEQFF. In nucleotides, the CDR3 is TGTGCCAGCAGCCCAGCGGGGGGCGACCTCAATGAGCAGTTCTTC. The rearrangement links TRBV28 to TRBJ2-1; 9 bases are shared with TRBD2. The CDR3 length is 15 residues. The trim removed 6 bases at V and 6 bases at J, leaving 9 bases unmatched. The germline V gene has CDR1 MDHEN and CDR2 SYDVKM.

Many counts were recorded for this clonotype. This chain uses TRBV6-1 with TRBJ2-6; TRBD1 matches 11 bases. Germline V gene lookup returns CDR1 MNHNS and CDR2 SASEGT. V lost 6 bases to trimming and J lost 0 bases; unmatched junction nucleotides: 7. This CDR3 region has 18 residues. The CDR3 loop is CASRVGTGGYSGANVLTF. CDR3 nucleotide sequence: TGTGCCAGCAGGGTGGGGACAGGGGGATACTCTGGGGCCAACGTCCTGACTTTC.

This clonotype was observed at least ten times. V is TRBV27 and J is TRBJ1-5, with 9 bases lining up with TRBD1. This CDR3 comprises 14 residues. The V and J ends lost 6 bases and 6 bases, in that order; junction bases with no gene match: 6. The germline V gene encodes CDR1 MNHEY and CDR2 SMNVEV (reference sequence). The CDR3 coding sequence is TGTGCCAGCAGCTCCACAGGGGGCGGTCAGCCCCAGCATTTT. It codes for CASSSTGGGQPQHF.

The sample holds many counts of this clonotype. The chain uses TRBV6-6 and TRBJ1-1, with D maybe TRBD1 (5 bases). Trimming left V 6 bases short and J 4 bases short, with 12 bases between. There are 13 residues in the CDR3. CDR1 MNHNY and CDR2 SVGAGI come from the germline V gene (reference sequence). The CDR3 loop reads CASSNGQTTEAFF. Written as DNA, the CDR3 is TGTGCCAGCAGCAACGGACAAACCACTGAAGCTTTCTTT.

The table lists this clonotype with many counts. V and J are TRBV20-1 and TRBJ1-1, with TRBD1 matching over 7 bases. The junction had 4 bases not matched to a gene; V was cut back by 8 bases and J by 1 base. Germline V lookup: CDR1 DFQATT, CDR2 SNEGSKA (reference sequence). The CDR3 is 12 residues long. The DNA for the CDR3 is TGCAGTTCATACAGGGGGAACACTGAAGCTTTCTTT. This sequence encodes CSSYRGNTEAFF.

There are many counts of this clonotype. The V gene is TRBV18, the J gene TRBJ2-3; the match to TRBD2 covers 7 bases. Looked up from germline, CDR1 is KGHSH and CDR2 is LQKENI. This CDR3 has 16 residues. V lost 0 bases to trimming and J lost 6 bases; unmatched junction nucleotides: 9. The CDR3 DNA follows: TGTGCCAGCTCACCACCGGACGGGGGGACGGTGGATACGCAGTATTTT. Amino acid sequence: CASSPPDGGTVDTQYF.

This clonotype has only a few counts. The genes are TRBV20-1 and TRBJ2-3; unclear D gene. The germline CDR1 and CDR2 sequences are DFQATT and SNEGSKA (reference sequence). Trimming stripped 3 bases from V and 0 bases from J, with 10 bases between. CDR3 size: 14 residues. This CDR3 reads CSASRSSSTDTQYF. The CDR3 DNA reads TGCAGTGCTAGTCGGTCAAGTAGCACAGATACGCAGTATTTT.

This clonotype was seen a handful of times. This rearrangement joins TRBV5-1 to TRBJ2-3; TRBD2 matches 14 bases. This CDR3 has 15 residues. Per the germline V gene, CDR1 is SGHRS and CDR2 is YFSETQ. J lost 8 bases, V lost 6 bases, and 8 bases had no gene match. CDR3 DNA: TGCGCCAGCACGGGACTAGCGGGGGTCGAAGGTACGCAGTATTTT. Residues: CASTGLAGVEGTQYF. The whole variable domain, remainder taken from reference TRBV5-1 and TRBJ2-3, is KAGVTQTPRYLIKTRGQQVTLSCSPISGHRSVSWYQQTPGQGLQFLFEYFSETQRNKGNFPGRFSGRQFSNSRSEMNVSTLELGDSALYLCASTGLAGVEGTQYFGPGTRLTVL.

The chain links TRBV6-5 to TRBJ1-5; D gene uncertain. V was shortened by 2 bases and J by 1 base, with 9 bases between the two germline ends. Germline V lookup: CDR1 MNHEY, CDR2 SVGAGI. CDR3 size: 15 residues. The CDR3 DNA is TGTGCCAGCAGTTACCAGACACCCAGCAATCAGCCCCAGCATTTT. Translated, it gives CASSYQTPSNQPQHF.

CDR3 nucleotide sequence: TGTGCCAGCAGTTACGTGGGACACCGAGCCGCCTACGAGCAGTACTTC. It translates to CASSYVGHRAAYEQYF. This chain uses TRBV6-2 or TRBV6-3 with TRBJ2-7; TRBD1 might be the D (6 bases). The CDR3 runs to 16 residues. V was pared by 2 bases and J by 2 bases, with 16 bases between. CDR1 and CDR2 from the germline V gene are MNHEY and SVGEGT.

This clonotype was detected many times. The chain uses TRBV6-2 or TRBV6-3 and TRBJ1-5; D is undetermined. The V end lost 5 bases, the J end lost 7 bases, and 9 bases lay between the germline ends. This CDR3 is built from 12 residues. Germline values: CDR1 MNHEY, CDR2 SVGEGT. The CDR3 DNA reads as TGTGCCAGCAGTCACCCTGGGCAGCCCCAGCATTTT. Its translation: CASSHPGQPQHF.

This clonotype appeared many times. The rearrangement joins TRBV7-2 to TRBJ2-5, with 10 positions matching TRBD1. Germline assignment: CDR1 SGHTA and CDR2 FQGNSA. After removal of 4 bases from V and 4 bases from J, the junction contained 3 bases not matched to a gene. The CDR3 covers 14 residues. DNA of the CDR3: TGTGCCAGCAGCTACCGGACAGGGGGAGAGACCCAGTACTTC. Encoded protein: CASSYRTGGETQYF.

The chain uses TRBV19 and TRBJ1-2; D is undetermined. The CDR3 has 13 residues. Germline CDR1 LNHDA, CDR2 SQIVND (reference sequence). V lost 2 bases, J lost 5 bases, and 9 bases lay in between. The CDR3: CASSITSAYGYTF. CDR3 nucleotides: TGTGCCAGTAGTATAACCAGTGCGTATGGCTACACCTTC.

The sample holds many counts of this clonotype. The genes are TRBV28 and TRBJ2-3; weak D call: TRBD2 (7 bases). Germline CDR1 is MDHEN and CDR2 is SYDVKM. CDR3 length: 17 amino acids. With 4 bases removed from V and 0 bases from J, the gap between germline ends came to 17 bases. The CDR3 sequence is CASSSLWAGASTDTQYF. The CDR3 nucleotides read TGTGCCAGCAGTTCTCTTTGGGCGGGGGCCAGCACAGATACGCAGTATTTT.

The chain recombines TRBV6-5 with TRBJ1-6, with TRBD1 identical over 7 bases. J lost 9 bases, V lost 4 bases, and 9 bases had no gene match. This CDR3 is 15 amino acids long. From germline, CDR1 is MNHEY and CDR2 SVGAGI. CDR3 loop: CASSLQGIAGSPLHF. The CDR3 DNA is TGTGCCAGCAGTTTACAGGGGATAGCTGGTTCACCCCTCCACTTT.

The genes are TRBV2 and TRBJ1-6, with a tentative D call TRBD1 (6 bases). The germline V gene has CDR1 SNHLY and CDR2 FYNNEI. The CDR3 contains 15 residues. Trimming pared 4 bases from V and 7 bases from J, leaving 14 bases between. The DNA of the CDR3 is TGTGCCAGCAGTGTTGGGACAACCCAAAATTCACCCCTCCACTTT. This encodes CASSVGTTQNSPLHF.

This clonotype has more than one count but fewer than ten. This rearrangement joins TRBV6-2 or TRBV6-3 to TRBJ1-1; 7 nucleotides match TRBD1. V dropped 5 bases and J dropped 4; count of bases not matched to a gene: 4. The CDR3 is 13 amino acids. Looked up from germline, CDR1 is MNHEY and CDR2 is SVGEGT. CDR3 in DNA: TGTGCCAGCAGTGGAGGACAGGTCACTGAAGCTTTCTTT. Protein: CASSGGQVTEAFF.

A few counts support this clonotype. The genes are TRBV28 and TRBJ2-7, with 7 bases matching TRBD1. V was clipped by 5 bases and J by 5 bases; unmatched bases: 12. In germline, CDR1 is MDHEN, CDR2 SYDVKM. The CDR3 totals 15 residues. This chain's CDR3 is CASSTAPTGYDEQYF. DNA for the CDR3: TGTGCCAGCAGTACCGCTCCGACAGGGTACGACGAGCAGTACTTC. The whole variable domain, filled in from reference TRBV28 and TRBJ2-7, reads DVKVTQSSRYLVKRTGEKVFLECVQDMDHENMFWYRQDPGLGLRLIYFSYDVKMKEKGDIPEGYSVSREKKERFSLILESASTNQTSMYLCASSTAPTGYDEQYFGPGTRLTVT.